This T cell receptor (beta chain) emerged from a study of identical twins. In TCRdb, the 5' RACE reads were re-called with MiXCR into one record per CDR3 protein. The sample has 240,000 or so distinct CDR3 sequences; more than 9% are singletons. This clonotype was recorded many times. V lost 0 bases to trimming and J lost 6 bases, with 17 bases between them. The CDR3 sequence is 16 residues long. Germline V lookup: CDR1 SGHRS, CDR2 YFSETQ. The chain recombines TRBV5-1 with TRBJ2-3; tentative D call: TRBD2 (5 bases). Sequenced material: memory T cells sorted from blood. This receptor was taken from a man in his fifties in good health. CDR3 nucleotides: TGCGCCAGCAGCTTGGAAGGGCGAGCAGCGGTTGATACGCAGTATTTT. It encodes CASSLEGRAAVDTQYF. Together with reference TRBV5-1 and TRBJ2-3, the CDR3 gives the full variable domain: KAGVTQTPRYLIKTRGQQVTLSCSPISGHRSVSWYQQTPGQGLQFLFEYFSETQRNKGNFPGRFSGRQFSNSRSEMNVSTLELGDSALYLCASSLEGRAAVDTQYFGPGTRLTVL.